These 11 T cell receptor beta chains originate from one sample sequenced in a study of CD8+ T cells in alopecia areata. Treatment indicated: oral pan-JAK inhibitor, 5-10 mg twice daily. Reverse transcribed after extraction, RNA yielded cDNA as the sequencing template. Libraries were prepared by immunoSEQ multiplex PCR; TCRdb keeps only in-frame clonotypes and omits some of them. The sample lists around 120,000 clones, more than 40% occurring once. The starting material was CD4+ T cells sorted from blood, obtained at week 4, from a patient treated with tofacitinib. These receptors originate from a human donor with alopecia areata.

The CDR3 reads CASSLGGSTNEKLFF. In DNA, the CDR3 is TGTGCCAGCAGCTTAGGGGGGTCAACTAATGAAAAACTGTTTTTT. This sequence joins TRBV7-9 and TRBJ1-4, with D possibly matching TRBD1 (5 bases). With 1 base removed from V and 0 bases from J, the gap between germline ends came to 6 bases. Germline V gene sequence: CDR1 SEHNR, CDR2 FQNEAQ (reference sequence). The CDR3 length is 15 residues.

CDR3 DNA sequence: TGTGCCAGCAGCTGGACAGGGGGCTATGACGGGGAGCTGTTTTTT. Its translation is CASSWTGGYDGELFF. The V gene is TRBV5-4, the J gene TRBJ2-2, with 11 bases aligning to TRBD1. J gave up 7 bases and V 3 bases, and 5 bases lay outside the gene matches. CDR3 length: 15 amino acids. CDR1 SGHNT and CDR2 YYREEE come from the germline V gene (reference sequence).

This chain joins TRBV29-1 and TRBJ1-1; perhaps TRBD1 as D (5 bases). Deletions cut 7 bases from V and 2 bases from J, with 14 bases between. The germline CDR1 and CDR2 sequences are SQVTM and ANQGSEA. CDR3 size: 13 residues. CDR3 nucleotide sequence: TGCAGCGGACGACTTCAGGGAAACACTGAAGCTTTCTTT. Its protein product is CSGRLQGNTEAFF.

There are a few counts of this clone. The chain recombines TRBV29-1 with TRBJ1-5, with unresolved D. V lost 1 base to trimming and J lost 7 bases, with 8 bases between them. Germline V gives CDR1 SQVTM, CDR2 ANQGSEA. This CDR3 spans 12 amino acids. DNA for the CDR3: TGCAGCGTTGAAGCTGAGGGACAGCCCCAGCATTTT. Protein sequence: CSVEAEGQPQHF.

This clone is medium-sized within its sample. CDR3 nucleotides: TGTGCCAGCAGCTTAGCGTCTGGGGTTGATGGCTACACCTTC. It translates to CASSLASGVDGYTF. The chain combines TRBV7-9 with TRBJ1-2, with D uncertain. The CDR3 runs 14 residues. Germline CDR1 and CDR2: SEHNR and FQNEAQ (reference sequence). Trimming took 0 bases from V and 6 from J, leaving 11 bases between them.

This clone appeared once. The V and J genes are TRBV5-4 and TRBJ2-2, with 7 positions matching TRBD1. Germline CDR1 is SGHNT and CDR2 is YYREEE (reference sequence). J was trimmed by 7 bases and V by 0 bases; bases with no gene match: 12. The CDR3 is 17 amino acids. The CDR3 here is CASSLVRIGTASGELFF. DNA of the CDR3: TGTGCCAGCAGCTTGGTACGGATCGGGACAGCTAGCGGGGAGCTGTTTTTT.

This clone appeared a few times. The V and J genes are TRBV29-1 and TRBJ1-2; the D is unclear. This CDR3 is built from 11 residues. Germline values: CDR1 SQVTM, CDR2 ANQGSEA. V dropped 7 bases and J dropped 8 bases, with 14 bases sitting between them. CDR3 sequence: CSAARPEGYTF. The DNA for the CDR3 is TGCAGCGCTGCCCGCCCTGAGGGCTACACCTTC.

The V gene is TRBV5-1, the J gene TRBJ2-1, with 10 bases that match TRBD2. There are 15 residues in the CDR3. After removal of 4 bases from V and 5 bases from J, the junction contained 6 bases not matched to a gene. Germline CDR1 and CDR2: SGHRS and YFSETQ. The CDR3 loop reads CASSPTSGNHNEQFF. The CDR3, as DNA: TGCGCCAGCAGCCCCACTAGCGGGAACCACAATGAGCAGTTCTTC. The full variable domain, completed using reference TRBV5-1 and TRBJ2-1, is KAGVTQTPRYLIKTRGQQVTLSCSPISGHRSVSWYQQTPGQGLQFLFEYFSETQRNKGNFPGRFSGRQFSNSRSEMNVSTLELGDSALYLCASSPTSGNHNEQFFGPGTRLTVL.

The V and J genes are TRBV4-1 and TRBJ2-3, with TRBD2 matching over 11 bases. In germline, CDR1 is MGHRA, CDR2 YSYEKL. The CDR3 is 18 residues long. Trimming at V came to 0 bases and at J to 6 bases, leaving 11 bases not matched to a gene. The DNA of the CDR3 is TGCGCCAGCAGCCAAGATCGACTAGCGGGAAAATTAGGGGATACGCAGTATTTT. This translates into CASSQDRLAGKLGDTQYF.

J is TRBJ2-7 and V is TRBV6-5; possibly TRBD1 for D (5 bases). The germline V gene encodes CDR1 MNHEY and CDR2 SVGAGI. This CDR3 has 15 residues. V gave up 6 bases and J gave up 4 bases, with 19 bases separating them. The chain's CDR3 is CASRNTGRQSYEQYF. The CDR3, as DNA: TGTGCCAGCAGGAATACCGGGCGACAGTCATACGAGCAGTACTTC.

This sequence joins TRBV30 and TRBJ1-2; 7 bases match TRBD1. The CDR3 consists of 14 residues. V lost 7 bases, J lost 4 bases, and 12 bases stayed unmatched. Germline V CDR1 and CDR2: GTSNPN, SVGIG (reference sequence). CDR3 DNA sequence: TGTGCCTCCGAATCGACAGGGAATAGCTATGGCTACACCTTC. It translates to CASESTGNSYGYTF.